Listed here are 20 T cell receptor beta chains from one sample, sequenced in a study of molecular identifiers for immune sequencing clone quantification. MiXCR, run by TCRdb on the PCR reads, gives a single entry per CDR3 protein. The repertoire holds approximately 500,000 distinct CDR3 sequences, with 25% as singletons. The sample comprised naive CD8+ T cells from blood, with Jurkat cell RNA spiked in. Subset described: FACS-sorted CD8+CD4-CCR7+CD45RA+ naive T cells. The receptors here all came from a human donor in good health. Some libraries in this study had Jurkat cell RNA spiked in.

Notes on this clonotype: An end of the junction differs from the germline gene, which may be a read error. The chain employs TRBV28 and TRBJ1-2, with D maybe TRBD1 (6 bases). Germline values: CDR1 MDHEN, CDR2 SYDVKM. This CDR3 has 14 amino acids. Written as DNA, the CDR3 is TGTGCCAGCAGTTCTCTCGCAGGGGCTTATGGCCACACCTTC. It yields the protein CASSSLAGAYGHTF.

The sample holds a few counts of this clonotype. Sequence at one end of the junction differs from germline and may be a read error. This rearrangement joins TRBV6-5 to TRBJ2-5; D is tentatively TRBD1 or TRBD2 (5 bases each). Germline V gene lookup returns CDR1 MNHEY and CDR2 SVGAGI. The CDR3 runs to 16 residues. The CDR3 protein is CASNPWGTEAGEAQYF. In nucleotides, the CDR3 is TGTGCCAGCAACCCATGGGGGACCGAGGCTGGAGAGGCCCAGTACTTC.

The V and J genes are TRBV4-1 and TRBJ2-5; D gene ambiguous. The CDR3 contains 16 residues. V lost 4 bases, J lost 1 base, and 16 bases lay in between. Per germline, CDR1 MGHRA and CDR2 YSYEKL. The CDR3 bases are TGCGCCAGCAGCCCAAGAGTAGAACGGATCCAAGAGACCCAGTACTTC. It is translated as CASSPRVERIQETQYF.

This chain joins TRBV13 and TRBJ1-1; D gene uncertain. The germline gives CDR1 PRHDT, CDR2 FYEKMQ (reference sequence). The length of the CDR3 is 14 residues. The V gene lost 4 bases and the J gene lost 6 bases, with 15 bases spanning the gap. The CDR3 loop reads CASSSLLIGAEAFF. CDR3 sequence (DNA): TGTGCCAGCAGCTCACTCCTGATCGGGGCTGAAGCTTTCTTT.

Worth noting for this clonotype: One base away lies a much larger clone, so this may be a sequencing read error. The rearrangement uses TRBV4-2 and TRBJ2-3, with D hard to call. V was shortened by 0 bases and J by 1 base, with 8 bases between the two germline ends. The CDR3 has 15 residues. CDR1 is LGHNA, CDR2 YNFKEQ, per germline. For the CDR3, the DNA is TGTGCCAGCAGCCAAGATGGGATAGGCACAGATACGCAGTATTTT. Its protein product is CASSQDGIGTDTQYF.

J is TRBJ2-3 and V is TRBV27; 9 nucleotides agree with TRBD1. The V and J ends lost 4 bases and 6 bases, in that order; junction bases with no gene match: 8. This CDR3 has 15 amino acids. Germline V CDR1 and CDR2: MNHEY, SMNVEV (reference sequence). The DNA for the CDR3 is TGTGCCAGCAGTTCACTGGACAGGGGAGTGGATACGCAGTATTTT. Translation: CASSSLDRGVDTQYF.

The chain's CDR3 is CASNSVLRQPQHF. The CDR3 DNA follows: TGTGCCAGTAATAGCGTGCTACGGCAGCCCCAGCATTTT. V is TRBV19 and J is TRBJ1-5, with D hard to call. V was pared by 7 bases and J by 7 bases, with 14 bases between. The CDR3 contains 13 residues. CDR1 LNHDA and CDR2 SQIVND come from the germline V gene (reference sequence). Full variable domain (rest looked up from reference TRBV19 and TRBJ1-5): DGGITQSPKYLFRKEGQNVTLSCEQNLNHDAMYWYRQDPGQGLRLIYYSQIVNDFQKGDIAEGYSVSREKKESFPLTVTSAQKNPTAFYLCASNSVLRQPQHFGDGTRLSIL.

This clonotype was seen many times. The chain links TRBV9 to TRBJ1-1; unclear D gene. V lost 4 bases to trimming and J lost 1 base, with 14 bases between them. This CDR3 is built from 15 residues. Germline loops: CDR1 SGDLS, CDR2 YYNGEE. CDR3 sequence (DNA): TGTGCCAGCAGCCGATACGAGGCTGAGAACACTGAAGCTTTCTTT. The encoded protein is CASSRYEAENTEAFF.

This clonotype was detected many times. The chain has TRBV29-1 and TRBJ2-7, with 9 nucleotides matching TRBD1. The CDR3 length is 13 residues. Trimming removed 2 bases from V and 6 bases from J; junction bases left unmatched: 5. From germline, CDR1 is SQVTM and CDR2 ANQGSEA. The CDR3 sequence is CSVEPGQGSEQYF. CDR3 nucleotides: TGCAGCGTTGAACCGGGACAGGGAAGCGAGCAGTACTTC.

The chain employs TRBV6-2 or TRBV6-3 and TRBJ1-4; D gene ambiguous. This CDR3 has 13 residues. Germline V gene lookup returns CDR1 MNHEY and CDR2 SVGEGT. Trimming took 1 base from V and 8 from J, leaving 8 bases between them. Here the CDR3 DNA reads TGTGCCAGCAGTTACTTCGGGAGGGAAAAACTGTTTTTT. Translation gives CASSYFGREKLFF.

This clonotype was detected only a few times. The V and J genes are TRBV28 and TRBJ1-2; D remains unclear. Per germline, CDR1 MDHEN and CDR2 SYDVKM. The CDR3 consists of 14 residues. Trimming shortened V by 3 bases and J by 3 bases, and 11 bases separated the two germline ends. The CDR3 bases are TGTGCCAGCAGTTTGCCCACCGGATACTATGGCTACACCTTC. It is translated as CASSLPTGYYGYTF.

The CDR3 is CASSLGQAPNYGYTF. CDR3 DNA: TGCGCCAGCAGCTTGGGACAGGCCCCTAACTATGGCTACACCTTC. This rearrangement joins TRBV5-1 to TRBJ1-2, with D tentatively TRBD1 (6 bases). CDR1 is SGHRS, CDR2 YFSETQ, per germline. V lost 0 bases to trimming and J lost 0 bases, with 9 bases between them. The CDR3 contains 15 residues.

This clonotype turned up a few times. This chain links TRBV11-1 with TRBJ1-1; D is ambiguous. Trimming shortened V by 2 bases and J by 1 base, and 11 bases separated the two germline ends. CDR3 length: 15 residues. CDR1 and CDR2 from the germline V gene are SGHAT and FQDESV (reference sequence). Here the CDR3 reads CASSLLARRNTEAFF. DNA for the CDR3: TGTGCCAGCAGCTTATTGGCCAGGCGGAACACTGAAGCTTTCTTT.

The chain joins TRBV13 to TRBJ2-4, with a possible D match to TRBD2 (5 bases). The V gene's germline CDR1 is PRHDT and CDR2 FYEKMQ (reference sequence). V lost 1 base and J 1 base, leaving 5 bases between the germline ends. The CDR3 sequence is 14 residues long. The CDR3 loop reads CASSLERAKNIQYF. CDR3 nucleotides: TGTGCCAGCAGCTTAGAGCGGGCCAAAAACATTCAGTACTTC.

This clonotype was seen just once. Just one base apart from a much larger clone, this may be a read error. Lacking the conserved final phenylalanine or tryptophan, this CDR3 likely reflects a read error. The chain combines TRBV7-9 with TRBJ1-1; maybe TRBD1 (5 bases). From germline, CDR1 is SEHNR and CDR2 FQNEAQ (reference sequence). This CDR3 comprises 14 residues. V gave up 5 bases and J gave up 8 bases, with 18 bases separating them. CDR3 in DNA: TGTGCCAGCAGCCCACTGGGCAGGGAAGGGGAAGCTTTCTCT. Translated: CASSPLGREGEAFS.

This clonotype was observed a handful of times. The chain has TRBV7-9 and TRBJ2-7, with 8 bases that match TRBD1. Unmatched junction bases numbered 11, after V lost 5 bases and J lost 5 bases. CDR3 length equals 15 residues. Per germline, CDR1 SEHNR and CDR2 FQNEAQ (reference sequence). CDR3 amino acids: CASSPQGRGLDEQYF. The CDR3 nucleotides are TGTGCCAGCAGCCCCCAGGGCAGGGGGCTTGACGAGCAGTACTTC.

Only a few counts were recorded for this clonotype. The chain carries TRBV20-1 and TRBJ2-7; 9 bases align to TRBD1. The CDR3 is 15 amino acids. CDR1 is DFQATT, CDR2 SNEGSKA, per germline (reference sequence). Trimming removed 6 bases from V and 2 bases from J; junction bases left unmatched: 11. CDR3 region: CSARGIGQGPYEQYF. The CDR3 bases are TGCAGTGCAAGGGGAATAGGACAGGGGCCCTACGAGCAGTACTTC.

The chain employs TRBV6-5 and TRBJ1-5; D may be TRBD1 (6 bases). Germline CDR1 MNHEY, CDR2 SVGAGI. V shed 9 bases and J shed 0 bases, with 9 bases lying between them. This CDR3 is 13 amino acids long. The CDR3 DNA sequence: TGTGCCAGTCGGGGGCATAGCAATCAGCCCCAGCATTTT. This codes for CASRGHSNQPQHF.

This clonotype was observed many times. The V gene is TRBV12-3 or TRBV12-4, the J gene TRBJ2-5; tentatively, D is TRBD1 or TRBD2 (5 bases each). The CDR3 contains 16 residues. V gave up 1 base and J gave up 1 base, with 13 bases separating them. The CDR3 region has the DNA TGTGCCAGCAGTTTAGATCTGGGGGATAGCCAAGAGACCCAGTACTTC. Its translation: CASSLDLGDSQETQYF.

This clonotype occurred many times. The genes are TRBV7-9 and TRBJ1-1, with 8 bases fitting TRBD1. CDR1 is SEHNR and CDR2 is FQNEAQ in the germline V gene (reference sequence). J lost 4 bases, V lost 5 bases, and 3 bases had no gene match. The CDR3 spans 13 residues. For the CDR3, the DNA is TGTGCCAGCAGCCCGACAGGGGCCACTGAAGCTTTCTTT. Translated: CASSPTGATEAFF.